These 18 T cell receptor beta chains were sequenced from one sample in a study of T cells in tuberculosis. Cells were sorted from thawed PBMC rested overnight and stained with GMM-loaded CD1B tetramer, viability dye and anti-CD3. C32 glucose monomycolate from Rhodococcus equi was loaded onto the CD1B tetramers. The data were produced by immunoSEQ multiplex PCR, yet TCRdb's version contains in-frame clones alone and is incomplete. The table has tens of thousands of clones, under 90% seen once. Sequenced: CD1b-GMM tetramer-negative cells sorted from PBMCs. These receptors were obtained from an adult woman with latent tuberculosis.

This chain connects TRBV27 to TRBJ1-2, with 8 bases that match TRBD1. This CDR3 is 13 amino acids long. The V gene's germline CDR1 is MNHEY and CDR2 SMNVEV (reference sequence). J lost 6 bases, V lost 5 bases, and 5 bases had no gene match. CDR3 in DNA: TGTGCCAGCAGTACGCGGACAGGGCATGGCTACACCTTC. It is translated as CASSTRTGHGYTF.

The CDR3 spells CASPEEADNPNYGYTF. The CDR3 region has the DNA TGTGCCAGCCCTGAGGAGGCCGACAATCCTAACTATGGCTACACCTTC. This sequence joins TRBV2 and TRBJ1-2, with unresolved D. The germline V gene encodes CDR1 SNHLY and CDR2 FYNNEI. This CDR3 has 16 amino acids. V was cut by 8 bases and J by 0 bases, with 19 bases left in between.

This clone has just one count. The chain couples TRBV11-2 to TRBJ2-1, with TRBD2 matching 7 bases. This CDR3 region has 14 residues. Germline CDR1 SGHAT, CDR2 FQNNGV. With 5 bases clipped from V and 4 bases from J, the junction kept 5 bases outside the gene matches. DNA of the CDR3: TGTGCCAGCAGCGCCGGGACTAAGTACAATGAGCAGTTCTTC. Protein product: CASSAGTKYNEQFF.

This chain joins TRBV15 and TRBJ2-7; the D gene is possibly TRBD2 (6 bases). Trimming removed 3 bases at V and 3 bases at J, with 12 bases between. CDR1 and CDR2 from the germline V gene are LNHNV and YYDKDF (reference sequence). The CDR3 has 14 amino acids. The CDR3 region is CATSSGGFDYEQYF. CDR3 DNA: TGTGCCACCAGCAGTGGGGGGTTCGACTACGAGCAGTACTTC.

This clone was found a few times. CDR3 sequence (DNA): TGTGCCAGCAGCGTAGCTAGCGGGGGGGCCACAGATACGCAGTATTTT. Translated, it gives CASSVASGGATDTQYF. The J gene is TRBJ2-3, the V gene TRBV9; 12 positions match TRBD2. V shed 0 bases, J shed 2 bases, and the junction held 1 base outside the gene matches. This CDR3 region has 16 residues. Germline CDR1 reads SGDLS; CDR2 reads YYNGEE.

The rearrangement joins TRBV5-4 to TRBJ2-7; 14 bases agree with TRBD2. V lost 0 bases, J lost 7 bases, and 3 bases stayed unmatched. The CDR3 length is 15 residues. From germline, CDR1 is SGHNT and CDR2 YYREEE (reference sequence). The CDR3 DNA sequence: TGTGCCAGCAGCTTGGCAGGACTAGCGGGAGGTGAGCAGTACTTC. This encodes CASSLAGLAGGEQYF.

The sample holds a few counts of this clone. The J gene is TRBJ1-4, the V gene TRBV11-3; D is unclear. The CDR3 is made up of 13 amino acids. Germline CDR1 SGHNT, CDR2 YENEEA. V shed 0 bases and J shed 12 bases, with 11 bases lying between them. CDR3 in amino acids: CASSLDDGGQLFF. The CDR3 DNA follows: TGTGCCAGCAGCTTAGACGACGGCGGGCAACTGTTTTTT.

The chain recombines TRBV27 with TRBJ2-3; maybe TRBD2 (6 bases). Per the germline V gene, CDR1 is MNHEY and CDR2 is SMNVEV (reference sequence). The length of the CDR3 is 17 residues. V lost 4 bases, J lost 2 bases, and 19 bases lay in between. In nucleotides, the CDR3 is TGTGCCAGCAGTTCCAAAACCCGGGGGTCCAACACAGATACGCAGTATTTT. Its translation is CASSSKTRGSNTDTQYF.

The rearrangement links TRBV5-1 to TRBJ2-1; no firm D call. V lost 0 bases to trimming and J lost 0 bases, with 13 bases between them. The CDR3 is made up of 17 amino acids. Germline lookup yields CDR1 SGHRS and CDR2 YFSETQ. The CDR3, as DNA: TGCGCCAGCAGCTTGGGGCTGGGCCCGAGCTCCTACAATGAGCAGTTCTTC. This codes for CASSLGLGPSSYNEQFF.

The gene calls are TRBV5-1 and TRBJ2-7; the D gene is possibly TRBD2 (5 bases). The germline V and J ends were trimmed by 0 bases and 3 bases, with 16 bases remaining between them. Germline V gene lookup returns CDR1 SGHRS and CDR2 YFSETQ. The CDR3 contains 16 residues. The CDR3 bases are TGCGCCAGCAGCTTGGATCCTAGCACAGCCTTCTACGAGCAGTACTTC. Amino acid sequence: CASSLDPSTAFYEQYF.

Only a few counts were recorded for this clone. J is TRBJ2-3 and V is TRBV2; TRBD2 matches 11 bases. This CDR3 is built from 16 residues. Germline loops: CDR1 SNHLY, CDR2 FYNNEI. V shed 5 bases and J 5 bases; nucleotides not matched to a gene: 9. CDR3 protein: CASSILAGAEVDTQYF. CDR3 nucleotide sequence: TGTGCCAGCAGTATACTAGCGGGGGCCGAAGTAGATACGCAGTATTTT.

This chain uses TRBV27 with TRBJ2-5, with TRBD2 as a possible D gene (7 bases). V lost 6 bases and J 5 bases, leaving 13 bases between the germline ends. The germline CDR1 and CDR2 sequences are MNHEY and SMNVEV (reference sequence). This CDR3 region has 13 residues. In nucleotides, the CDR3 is TGTGCCAGCAGCTCACGGGGGGCGGAGACCCAGTACTTC. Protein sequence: CASSSRGAETQYF.

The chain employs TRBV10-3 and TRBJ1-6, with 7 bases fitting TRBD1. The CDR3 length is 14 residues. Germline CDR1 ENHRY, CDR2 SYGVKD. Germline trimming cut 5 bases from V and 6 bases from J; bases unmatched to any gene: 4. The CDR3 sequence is CAISLTGPNSPLHF. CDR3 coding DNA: TGTGCCATCAGTCTGACAGGGCCTAATTCACCCCTCCACTTT.

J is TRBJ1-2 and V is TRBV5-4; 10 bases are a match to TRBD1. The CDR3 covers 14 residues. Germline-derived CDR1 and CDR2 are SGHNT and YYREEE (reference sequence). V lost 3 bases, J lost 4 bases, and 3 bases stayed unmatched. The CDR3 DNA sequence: TGTGCCAGCAGCTCCTGGGACAGGGGCTATGGCTACACCTTC. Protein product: CASSSWDRGYGYTF.

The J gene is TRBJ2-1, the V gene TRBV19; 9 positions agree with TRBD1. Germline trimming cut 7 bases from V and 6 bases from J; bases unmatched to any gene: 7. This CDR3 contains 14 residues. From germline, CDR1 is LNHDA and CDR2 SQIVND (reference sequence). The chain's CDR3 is CASTPDRGRNEQFF. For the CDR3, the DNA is TGTGCCAGTACCCCGGACAGGGGACGCAATGAGCAGTTCTTC.

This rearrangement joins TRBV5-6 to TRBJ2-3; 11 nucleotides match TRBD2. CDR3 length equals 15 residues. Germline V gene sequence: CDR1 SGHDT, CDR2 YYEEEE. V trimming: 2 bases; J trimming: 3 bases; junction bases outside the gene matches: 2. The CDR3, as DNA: TGTGCCAGCAGCTTAAGGACTAGCGGGACAGATACGCAGTATTTT. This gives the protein CASSLRTSGTDTQYF.

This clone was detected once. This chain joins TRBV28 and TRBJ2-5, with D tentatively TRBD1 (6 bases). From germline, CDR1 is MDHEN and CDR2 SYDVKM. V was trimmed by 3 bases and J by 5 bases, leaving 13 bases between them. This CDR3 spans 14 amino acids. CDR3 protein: CASSFQGIRETQYF. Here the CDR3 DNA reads TGTGCCAGCAGTTTCCAGGGGATAAGGGAGACCCAGTACTTC.

The CDR3: CASRGTSVYNEQFF. The CDR3 region has the DNA TGTGCCAGCAGGGGGACTAGCGTGTACAATGAGCAGTTCTTC. The chain is built from TRBV28 and TRBJ2-1; 10 bases align to TRBD2. The V and J ends lost 6 bases and 4 bases, in that order; junction bases with no gene match: 3. Germline loops: CDR1 MDHEN, CDR2 SYDVKM. CDR3 length: 14 amino acids.